The T cell receptor beta chain under discussion was sequenced for a study of T cells in Graves' hyperthyroidism and ophthalmopathy. Findings of the study overall: A model using 13 V-J features told ophthalmopathy apart from stable hyperthyroidism.

CDR3 length: 15 amino acids. V dropped 2 bases and J dropped 0 bases, with 7 bases sitting between them. CDR1 is MDHEN, CDR2 SYDVKM, per germline. This clonotype was recorded at least ten times. Its antigen is currently unknown. Investigators excluded patients with uncontrolled infection, other autoimmune disease, pregnancy or lactation. Diagnosis relied on clinical symptoms, serum thyroxine and TRAb, thyroid ultrasound and orbital computed tomography. Amplified TCR beta CDR3 regions derived from RNA transcripts. The HTBI primer set was used in a first-round RT-PCR of the TCR CDR3. TCRdb re-derived calls from the multiplex PCR reads in MiXCR, one entry per CDR3 protein. This sample has under 700,000 distinct CDR3 sequences, with approximately 15% found just once.

The chain is built from TRBV28 and TRBJ2-2; D remains unclear. The clonotype originates from a young woman with Graves' hyperthyroidism. Sequencing was done on a sample of blood. The DNA of the CDR3 is TGTGCCAGCAGTTTACCAAGGGCGAACACCGGGGAGCTGTTTTTT. Translation: CASSLPRANTGELFF.